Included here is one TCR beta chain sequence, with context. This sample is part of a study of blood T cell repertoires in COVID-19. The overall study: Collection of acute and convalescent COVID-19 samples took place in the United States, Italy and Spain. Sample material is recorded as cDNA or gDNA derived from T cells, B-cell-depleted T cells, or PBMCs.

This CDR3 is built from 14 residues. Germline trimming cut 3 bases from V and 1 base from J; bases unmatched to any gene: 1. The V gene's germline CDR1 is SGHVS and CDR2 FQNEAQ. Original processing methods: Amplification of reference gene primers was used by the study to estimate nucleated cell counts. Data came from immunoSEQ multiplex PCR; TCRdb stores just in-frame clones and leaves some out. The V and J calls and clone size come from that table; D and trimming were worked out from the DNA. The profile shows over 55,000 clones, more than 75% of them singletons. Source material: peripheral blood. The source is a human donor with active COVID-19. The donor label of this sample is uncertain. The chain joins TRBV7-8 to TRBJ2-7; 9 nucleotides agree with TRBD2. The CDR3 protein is CASSLTSGSYEQYF. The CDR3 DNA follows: TGTGCCAGCAGCTTGACTAGCGGTTCCTACGAGCAGTACTTC. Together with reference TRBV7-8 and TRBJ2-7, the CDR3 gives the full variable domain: GAGVSQSPRYKVAKRGQDVALRCDPISGHVSLFWYQQALGQGPEFLTYFQNEAQLDKSGLPSDRFFAERPEGSVSTLKIQRTQQEDSAVYLCASSLTSGSYEQYFGPGTRLTVT.